This T cell receptor (beta chain) was obtained from a study of CD8 T cells in ankylosing spondylitis (dated by TCRdb to about 2017). For the study in its entirety: T cell receptor beta repertoires were profiled in healthy donors and ankylosing spondylitis patients so that disease-linked TCR variants could be found. The whole study cohort included some 100 healthy donors and 25 ankylosing spondylitis patients. Peripheral blood was sampled, and synovial fluid was additionally collected from ankylosing spondylitis patients. Overall study outcomes, separate from this receptor: The disease-linked clones were reported as significantly enriched in matched synovial fluid samples from ankylosing spondylitis patients. A CD8+ phenotype was shown by the disease-linked clones, which were found at relatively low frequencies in peripheral blood. Blood from ankylosing spondylitis patients appeared to be characterized by a TCR beta motif composed of about eight highly homologous amino acid variants. Some motif variants had previously been reported in the synovial fluid and blood of reactive arthritis patients, which suggests shared mechanisms of disease initiation.

This clonotype was counted many times. This receptor's antigen is unknown. Base qualities are not recorded, but no much larger clone differs from it by a single base. CDR3 length: 14 amino acids, cysteine to phenylalanine. The CDR3 DNA has 42 bases and is translated from base 1. V is reduced by 1 base and J by 4 bases, leaving a spacing of 11 bases between them. For CDR1 and CDR2, the germline V gene (reference sequence) lists DFQATT and SNEGSKA. The data were produced on an Illumina HiSeq 2500. Quantitative 5'-RACE with molecular barcodes was used to prepare TCR beta libraries. The paper's processing steps were these. To identify disease-linked TCR variants, a new computational method was used, one built on a probabilistic model of VDJ rearrangement. Through fastp at Q25 and MiXCR, TCRdb rebuilt clones from the public reads, retaining in-frame beta chains. Each record represents a unique CDR3 protein, reported with the most common genes and DNA among its rows. V and J calls and clone size were set by TCRdb, not the authors. The sample table shows around 120,000 distinct CDR3 sequences, and approximately 10% are seen once. The ten most abundant clones make up 2.5% to 3.5% of the sample.

This TCR came from a male donor with ankylosing spondylitis or in good health (not recorded which). The specimen was blood, either unsorted or a sorted T cell fraction (not recorded which). This receptor chain uses TRBV20-1 and TRBJ1-5; a tentative D match to TRBD1 spans 6 bases. The nucleotide sequence is TGCAGTGCTAGAGTGGGGGCACAGAATCAGCCCCAGCATTTT. It translates as CSARVGAQNQPQHF.